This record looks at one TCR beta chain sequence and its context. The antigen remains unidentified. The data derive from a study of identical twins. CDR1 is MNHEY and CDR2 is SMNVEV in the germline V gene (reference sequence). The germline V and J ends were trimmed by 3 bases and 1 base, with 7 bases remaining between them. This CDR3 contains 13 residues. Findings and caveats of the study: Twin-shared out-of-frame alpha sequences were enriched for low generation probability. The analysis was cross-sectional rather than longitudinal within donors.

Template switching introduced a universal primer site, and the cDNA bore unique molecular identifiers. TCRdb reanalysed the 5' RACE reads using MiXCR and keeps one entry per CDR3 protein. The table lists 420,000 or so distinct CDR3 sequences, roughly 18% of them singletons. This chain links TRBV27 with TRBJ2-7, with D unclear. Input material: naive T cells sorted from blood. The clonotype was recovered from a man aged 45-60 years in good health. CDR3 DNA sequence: TGTGCCAGCAGTTTTTCAAGATCCTACGAGCAGTACTTC. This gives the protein CASSFSRSYEQYF.